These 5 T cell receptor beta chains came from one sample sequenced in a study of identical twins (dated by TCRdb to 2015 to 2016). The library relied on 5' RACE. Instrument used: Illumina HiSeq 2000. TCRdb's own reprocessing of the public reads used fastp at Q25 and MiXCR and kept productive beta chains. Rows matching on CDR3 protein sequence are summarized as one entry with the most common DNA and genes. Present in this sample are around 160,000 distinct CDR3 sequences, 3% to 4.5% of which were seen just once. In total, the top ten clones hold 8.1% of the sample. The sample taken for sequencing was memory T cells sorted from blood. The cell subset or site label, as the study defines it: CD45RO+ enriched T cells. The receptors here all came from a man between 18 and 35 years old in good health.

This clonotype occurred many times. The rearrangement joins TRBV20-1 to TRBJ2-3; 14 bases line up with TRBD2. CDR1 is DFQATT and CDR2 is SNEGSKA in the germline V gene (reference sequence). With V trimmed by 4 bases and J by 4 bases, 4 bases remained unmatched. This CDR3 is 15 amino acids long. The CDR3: CSATGLAGVPDTQYF. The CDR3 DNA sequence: TGCAGTGCTACGGGACTAGCGGGAGTACCAGATACGCAGTATTTT.

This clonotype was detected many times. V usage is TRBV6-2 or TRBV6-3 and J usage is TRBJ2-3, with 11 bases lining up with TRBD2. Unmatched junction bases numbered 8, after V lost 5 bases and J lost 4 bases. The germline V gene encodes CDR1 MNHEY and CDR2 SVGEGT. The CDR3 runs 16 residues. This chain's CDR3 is CASSHTSGSVADTQYF. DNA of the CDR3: TGTGCCAGCAGTCACACTAGCGGGAGTGTTGCAGATACGCAGTATTTT.

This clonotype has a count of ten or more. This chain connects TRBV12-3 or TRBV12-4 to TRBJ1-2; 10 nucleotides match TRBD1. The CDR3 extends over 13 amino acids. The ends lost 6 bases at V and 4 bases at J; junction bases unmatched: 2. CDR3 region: CASSRQGAYGYTF. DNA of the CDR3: TGTGCCAGCAGCAGACAGGGGGCCTATGGCTACACCTTC.

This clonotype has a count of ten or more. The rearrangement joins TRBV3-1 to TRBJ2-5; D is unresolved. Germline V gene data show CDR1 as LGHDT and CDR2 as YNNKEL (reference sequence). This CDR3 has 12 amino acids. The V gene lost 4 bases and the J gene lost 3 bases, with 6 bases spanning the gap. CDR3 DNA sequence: TGTGCCAGCAGCCGGACGGAAGAGACCCAGTACTTC. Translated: CASSRTEETQYF.

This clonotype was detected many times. Here the CDR3 reads CASSSNGWNTEAFF. The CDR3 DNA reads as TGTGCCAGCAGTTCCAACGGGTGGAACACTGAAGCTTTCTTT. The V gene is TRBV6-5, the J gene TRBJ1-1; D is unresolved. The CDR3 spans 14 residues. CDR1 and CDR2 from the germline V gene are MNHEY and SVGAGI. Trimming took 4 bases from V and 1 from J, leaving 10 bases between them.